This TCR beta chain comes out of a study of CD8 T cells in Susac syndrome (dated by TCRdb to the late 2010s). In the study overall: Whether CD8+ T cell activation and differentiation in Susac syndrome was antigen driven was tested using repertoire sequencing.

CDR1 MNHEY and CDR2 SVGAGI were looked up in the germline V gene. Including cysteine and phenylalanine, the CDR3 has 13 amino acids. Only the CDR3 portion is preserved as DNA: 39 bases, with reading frame beginning at the first base. Germline trimming: 6 bases from V, 1 base from J; junction bases outside gene matches: 3. Peripheral blood CD8+ and CD4+ T cells from healthy donors, Susac syndrome patients and multiple sclerosis patients were profiled using high-throughput TCR beta sequencing. The healthy donors served as controls matched for age and sex. Bulk CD8+ and CD4+ T cells were purified magnetically by negative isolation, whereas CD8+ TEMRA cells were enriched by FACS. Blood was collected in EDTA tubes and processed within 24 hours, with PBMCs isolated through density gradient centrifugation. PBMCs intended for TCR sequencing were frozen in liquid nitrogen and were later thawed in a 37 degrees C water bath. The sorted or isolated CD4+, CD8+ and CD8+ TEMRA cells had a purity of 90% or higher.

Note on this clonotype: It has no known antigen specificity. Base qualities were left out, and no much larger clone turns up one base away.

RNA was extracted using the RNeasy kit, and about 0.45 to 1 ug of the RNA was reverse transcribed with random hexamers. TCR beta CDR3 regions were amplified with the immunoSEQ multiplex PCR assay covering 54 Vbeta and 13 Jbeta segments. Bias from PCR amplification was corrected by using a synthetic template baseline for primer optimization and for computational correction. From the authors' description of their analysis: Reads were annotated to V, D and J genes per IMGT and analyzed with immunoSEQ Analyzer, keeping only productive sequences. Clonality was calculated as one minus the Shannon entropy normalized by log2 of the number of productive unique sequences. Public and private clones were assessed among the 100 most prevalent clones of each patient and control. Susac-specific clones were defined as absent from healthy and MS cohorts, around 970 published viral clones and other ImmuneACCESS disease sequences. TCRdb trimmed public reads at Q25 via fastp, called clones via MiXCR and kept in-frame beta chains. CDR3 protein duplicates are merged, each entry listing the most common genes and DNA. What appears here as the V and J calls and clone size reflects TCRdb's work, not the paper's. The sample table shows about 200,000 distinct CDR3 sequences, and roughly 95% are seen once. The top ten hold around 0.093% of the sample.

General study outcomes and caveats: The number of individuals in the TCR sequencing and HLA analysis was recognized as being relatively small.

This TCR was sampled from a human donor in good health. The chain couples TRBV6-5 to TRBJ2-7; a stretch of 7 junction bases matches TRBD1. Sample: CD4+ T cells from PBMCs. The nucleotide sequence is TGTGCCAGCAGGGGACAGCCGTCCTACGAGCAGTACTTC. Its protein reads: CASRGQPSYEQYF.